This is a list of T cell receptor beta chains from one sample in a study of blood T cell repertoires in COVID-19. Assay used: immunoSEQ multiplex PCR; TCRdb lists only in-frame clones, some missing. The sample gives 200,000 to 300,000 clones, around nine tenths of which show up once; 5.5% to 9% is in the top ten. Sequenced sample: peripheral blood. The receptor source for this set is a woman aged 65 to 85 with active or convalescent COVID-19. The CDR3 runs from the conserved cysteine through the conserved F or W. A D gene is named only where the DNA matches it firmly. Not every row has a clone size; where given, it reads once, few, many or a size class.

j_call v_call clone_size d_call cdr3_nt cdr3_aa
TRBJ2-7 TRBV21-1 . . TGTGCCAGCAGTTGCCGGGACTCCTCCTACGAGCAGTACTTC CASSCRDSSYEQYF
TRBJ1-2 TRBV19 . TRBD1 TGTGCCAGTAGTGCCACAGGGGGCGAGCGAGGCTACACCTTC CASSATGGERGYTF
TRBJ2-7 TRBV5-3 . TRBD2 TGTGCCAGAAGCTGGGAGGGGTCCTCCGAGCAGTACTTC CARSWEGSSEQYF
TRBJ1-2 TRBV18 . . TGTGCCAGCTCACCTCTCCCCGGTGGACACATAAACTATGGCTACACCTTC CASSPLPGGHINYGYTF
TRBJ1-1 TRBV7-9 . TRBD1 TGTGCCAGCAGTGGACAGGGGAACACTGAAGCTTTCTTT CASSGQGNTEAFF
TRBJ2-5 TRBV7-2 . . TGTGCCAGCAGCTTAGCCAACCAAGAGACCCAGTACTTC CASSLANQETQYF
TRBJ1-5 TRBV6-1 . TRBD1 TGTGCCAGCAGTGATTGGGACAGGTTACAGCCCCAGCATTTT CASSDWDRLQPQHF
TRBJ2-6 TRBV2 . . TGTGCCAGCAGTGATGGTAGCTCTGGGGCCAACGTCCTGACTTTC CASSDGSSGANVLTF
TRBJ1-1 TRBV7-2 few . TGTGCCAGCAGCTTCCTCAGGGCAACTGAAGCTTTCTTT CASSFLRATEAFF
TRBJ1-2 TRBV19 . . TGTGCCAGTAATGGGGAGGGAGTCTATGGCTACACCTTC CASNGEGVYGYTF
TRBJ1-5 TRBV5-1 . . TGCGCCAGCAGCCCCGGAGGGGCCCTTGGGCGTCAGCCCCAGCATTTT CASSPGGALGRQPQHF
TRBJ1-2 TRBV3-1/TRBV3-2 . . TGTGCCAGCAGCCTTACCCTAGGGGGGGGATTCTATGGCTACACCTTC CASSLTLGGGFYGYTF
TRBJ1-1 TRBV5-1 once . TGCGCCAGCAGCGTGGACGCCAGGAACACTGAAGCTTTCTTT CASSVDARNTEAFF
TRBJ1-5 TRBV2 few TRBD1 TGTGCCAGCAGTGATGCGGACAGGGATATTCAGCCCCAGCATTTT CASSDADRDIQPQHF
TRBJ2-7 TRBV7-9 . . TGTGCCAGCAGCATCGGTGGGGCCCTCCCCTACGAGCAGTACTTC CASSIGGALPYEQYF
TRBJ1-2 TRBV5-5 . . TGTGCCAGCAGGCCCCAGGGGCGCACCTATGGCTACACCTTC CASRPQGRTYGYTF
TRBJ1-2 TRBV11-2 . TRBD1 TGTGCCAGCAGCTTGGACAGGATGAACTATGGCTACACCTTC CASSLDRMNYGYTF
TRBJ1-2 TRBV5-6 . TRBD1 TGTGCCAGCAGCGCGCAACAGGGGACAGTGGGCTACACCTTC CASSAQQGTVGYTF
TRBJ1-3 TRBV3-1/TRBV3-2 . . TGTGCCAGCAGCCAAGGGTTACTCCCTGGAAACACCATATATTTT CASSQGLLPGNTIYF
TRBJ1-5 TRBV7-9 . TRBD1 TGTGCCAGCAGTCCCCAGGGGGACGATCAGCCCCAGCATTTT CASSPQGDDQPQHF
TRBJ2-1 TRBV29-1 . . TGCAGCGTAGACCGGGTCCCTTTTTTCTTC CSVDRVPFFF
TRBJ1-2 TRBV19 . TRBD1 TGTGCCAGTAGTATGGTCGCCCTGACAGGGTCTAACTATGGCTACACCTTC CASSMVALTGSNYGYTF
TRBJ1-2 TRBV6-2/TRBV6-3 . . TGTGCCAGCAGTTACGTCGACAGTTTCCGAAGGGGTGGCTACACCTTC CASSYVDSFRRGGYTF
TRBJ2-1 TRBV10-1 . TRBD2 TGCGCCAGCAGTGAGTCGAAACGGGGTCTAGCGGGGGGTTGGACCCCCGACCAAGTGCAGTTCTTC CASSESKRGLAGGWTPDQVQFF
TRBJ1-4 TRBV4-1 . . TGCGCCAGCAGCCAAGATGGAGCCTCGGATGAAAAACTGTTTTTT CASSQDGASDEKLFF
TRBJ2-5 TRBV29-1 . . TGCAGCCTGGGGCAGGGCCAAGAGACCCAGTACTTC CSLGQGQETQYF
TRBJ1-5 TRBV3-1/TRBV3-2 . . TGTGCCAGCAGCTTCAGGGGAGCTCAGCCCCAGCATTTT CASSFRGAQPQHF
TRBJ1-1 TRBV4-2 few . TGTGCCAGCAGCCAAAGCCCAGGGTTTGAAGCTTTCTTT CASSQSPGFEAFF
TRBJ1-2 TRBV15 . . TGTGCCACCAGCAGAGGAGGACAGTACTATGGCTACACCTTC CATSRGGQYYGYTF
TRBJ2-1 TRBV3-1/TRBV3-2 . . TGTGCCAGCAGCCAAGGGAGTTACAATGAGCAGTTCTTC CASSQGSYNEQFF
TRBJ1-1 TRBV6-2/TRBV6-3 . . TGTGCCAGCAGTTACCTAGATAACACTGAAGCTTTCTTT CASSYLDNTEAFF
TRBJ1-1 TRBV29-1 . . TGCAGTTTCCTTACCACGGGAGGGAGCACTGAAGCTTTCTTT CSFLTTGGSTEAFF
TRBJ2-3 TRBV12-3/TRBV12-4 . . TGTGCCAGCAGTCTTCGGGTCCGGGATACGCAGTATTTT CASSLRVRDTQYF
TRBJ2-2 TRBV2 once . TGTGCCAGCAGTTCATCGTTGGGCAGGCCCTCGACGAACACCGGGGAGCTGTTTTTT CASSSSLGRPSTNTGELFF
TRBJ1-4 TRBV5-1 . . TGCGCCAGCAGCTTGGTAGCAGGGCAGTCTAATGAAAAACTGTTTTTT CASSLVAGQSNEKLFF
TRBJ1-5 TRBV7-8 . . TGTGCCAGCAGCTTAGGCGTTGATCAGCCCCAGCATTTT CASSLGVDQPQHF
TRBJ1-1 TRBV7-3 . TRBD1 TGTGCCAGCAGCCCCGGGACAGGGAAGACTGAAGCTTTCTTT CASSPGTGKTEAFF
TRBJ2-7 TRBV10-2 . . TGCGCCAGCGGTAGAGGACGGGACTACGAGCAGTACTTC CASGRGRDYEQYF
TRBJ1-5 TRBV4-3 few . TGCGCCAGCAGCCAAGATCCGCAGGGGCCCCAGCCCCAGCATTTT CASSQDPQGPQPQHF
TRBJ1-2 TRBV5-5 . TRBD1 TGTGCCAGCAGCTTGGTGGGACAGGGAAATGGCTACACCTTC CASSLVGQGNGYTF